These T cell receptor beta chains were read from a single sample in a study of beta chain features in type 1 diabetes. The protocol was immunoSEQ multiplex PCR, while the TCRdb copy is restricted to in-frame clones and leaves out a portion. The sample shows about 120,000 clones, around 15% of them seen only once. Sequencing used central memory CD4+ T cells from blood. Receptors were obtained from a man younger than 35 with type 1 diabetes. CDR3s include the opening cysteine and the closing phenylalanine or tryptophan. Each record gives: J gene, clone size, V gene, D gene, CDR3 protein, CDR3 DNA. The D gene is left open where the match is weak. Only some rows state a clone size, as once, few, many or a class for expanded clones.

TRBJ2-7 NA TRBV5-1 NA CASRRGRGVDEQYF TGCGCCAGCAGGAGGGGAAGGGGAGTCGACGAGCAGTACTTC
TRBJ1-1 few TRBV27 NA CASSEEQGEAFF TGTGCCAGCAGCGAGGAACAGGGTGAAGCTTTCTTT
TRBJ2-3 NA TRBV5-1 NA CASSLVVGGTDTQYF TGCGCCAGCAGCTTGGTGGTCGGAGGCACAGATACGCAGTATTTT
TRBJ2-1 NA TRBV6-6 TRBD1 CASSTRTGGRNEQFF TGTGCCAGCAGTACCCGGACAGGGGGGAGGAATGAGCAGTTCTTC
TRBJ2-1 NA TRBV30 NA CAWSVRSGTVYNEQFF TGTGCCTGGAGTGTTAGGAGCGGAACCGTCTACAATGAGCAGTTCTTC
TRBJ1-5 NA TRBV9 NA CASSVGPVQPQHF TGTGCCAGCAGCGTAGGCCCGGTTCAGCCCCAGCATTTT
TRBJ2-7 NA TRBV11-3 NA CASSFSGEDYEQYF TGTGCCAGCAGCTTCTCTGGGGAGGACTACGAGCAGTACTTC
TRBJ1-5 NA TRBV14 NA CASSLARDQPQHF TGTGCCAGCAGCCTCGCCAGGGATCAGCCCCAGCATTTT
TRBJ1-2 NA TRBV2 TRBD1 CASRGGQGSYGYTF TGTGCCAGCAGGGGCGGACAGGGTTCCTATGGCTACACCTTC
TRBJ2-1 many TRBV29-1 NA CSVDERNNEQFF TGCAGCGTTGACGAGCGGAACAATGAGCAGTTCTTC
TRBJ2-6 many TRBV29-1 TRBD1 CSVGTGPQGANVLTF TGCAGCGTGGGGACAGGGCCTCAGGGGGCCAACGTCCTGACTTTC
TRBJ2-7 few TRBV28 TRBD2 CASSPTSGRGSYEQYF TGTGCCAGCAGTCCTACTAGCGGGAGAGGATCCTACGAGCAGTACTTC
TRBJ2-1 many TRBV11-2 NA CASSALRTYNEQFF TGTGCCAGCAGCGCATTGAGGACCTACAATGAGCAGTTCTTC
TRBJ2-2 NA TRBV14 NA CASSTQGNTGELFF TGTGCCAGCAGCACACAGGGTAACACCGGGGAGCTGTTTTTT
TRBJ2-1 NA TRBV7-2 NA CASSLSTGVHNEQFF TGTGCCAGCAGCTTAAGTACGGGGGTGCACAATGAGCAGTTCTTC
TRBJ2-4 few TRBV6-6 TRBD1 CASSYEDRATKNIQYF TGTGCCAGCAGTTACGAGGACAGGGCAACCAAAAACATTCAGTACTTC
TRBJ1-6 few TRBV5-4 TRBD1 CASSLGTGTTDPLHF TGTGCCAGCAGCTTGGGGACAGGGACCACGGATCCCCTCCACTTT
TRBJ1-2 NA TRBV5-1 NA CASSAQGNYGYTF TGCGCCAGCAGCGCTCAGGGTAACTATGGCTACACCTTC
TRBJ2-3 few TRBV23-1 NA CASGTYGRDTDTQYF TGCGCCAGCGGAACCTATGGGCGGGACACAGATACGCAGTATTTT
TRBJ2-1 few TRBV14 NA CASSLFVGEGYNEQFF TGTGCCAGCAGCCTTTTCGTGGGTGAAGGGTACAATGAGCAGTTCTTC
TRBJ2-7 NA TRBV28 TRBD2 CASSTYSLAVYRYEQYF TGTGCCAGCAGTACCTACTCTCTAGCGGTATACCGCTACGAGCAGTACTTC
TRBJ1-5 NA TRBV5-1 NA CASSLEGTQPQHF TGCGCCAGCAGCTTGGAGGGCACTCAGCCCCAGCATTTT
TRBJ2-5 NA TRBV9 NA CASSVSGKETQYF TGTGCCAGCAGCGTTAGCGGCAAAGAGACCCAGTACTTC
TRBJ1-2 NA TRBV7-8 NA CASSLAGRRDGYTF TGTGCCAGCAGCTTAGCTGGAAGGAGGGATGGCTACACCTTC
TRBJ2-1 NA TRBV6-6 NA CASSPSGNEQFF TGTGCCAGCAGCCCGTCTGGCAATGAGCAGTTCTTC
TRBJ2-3 few TRBV6-5 TRBD1 CASTLGQDTDTQYF TGTGCCAGCACCCTAGGACAGGACACAGATACGCAGTATTTT
TRBJ2-7 few TRBV30 TRBD1 CARKGQGNYEQYF TGTGCCAGAAAGGGACAGGGGAATTACGAGCAGTACTTC
TRBJ2-2 NA TRBV7-2 NA CASSLEGRSNTGELFF TGTGCCAGCAGCTTAGAGGGGCGGAGTAACACCGGGGAGCTGTTTTTT
TRBJ2-7 many TRBV5-1 TRBD1 CASSAWMVQGASEQYF TGCGCCAGCAGCGCCTGGATGGTACAGGGGGCAAGCGAGCAGTACTTC
TRBJ2-7 NA TRBV7-9 NA CASSFEANSYEQYF TGTGCCAGCAGCTTTGAAGCGAACTCCTACGAGCAGTACTTC
TRBJ2-3 many TRBV27 TRBD2 CASGASGSTDTQYF TGTGCCAGCGGGGCTAGCGGGAGCACAGATACGCAGTATTTT
TRBJ2-3 few TRBV28 NA CASSTLPTQYF TGTGCCAGCAGTACCCTGCCTACGCAGTATTTT